This T cell receptor (beta chain) was retrieved from a study of identical twins. As for this clonotype: What it binds is unknown.

A single record per CDR3 protein comes from TCRdb applying MiXCR to the 5' RACE reads. The sample yields 690,000 or so distinct CDR3 sequences, under 9% seen once. J gave up 4 bases and V 1 base, and 6 bases lay outside the gene matches. Germline CDR1 is SGHRS and CDR2 is YFSETQ. The CDR3 covers 15 residues. General study points: High-abundance cord blood beta clonotypes had fewer insertions; memory repertoires showed none.

A further study also used this sample, focusing on yellow fever vaccine responses in identical twins.

The sequence was collected from a woman under 30 in good health. The chain joins TRBV5-1 to TRBJ2-5, with 8 nucleotides matching TRBD2. The material sequenced was PBMCs. The CDR3 coding sequence is TGCGCCAGCAGCTTGATCGGGAGCGGGGGAGAGACCCAGTACTTC. This sequence encodes CASSLIGSGGETQYF.